This TCR beta chain was found in a study of monozygotic twins with inflammatory bowel disease. This CDR3 has 15 amino acids. Germline values: CDR1 MDHEN, CDR2 SYDVKM. Added by template switching were UMIs that each held a 6-nucleotide sample barcode. Reprocessing the 5' RACE reads, TCRdb reports a single entry for every CDR3 protein and omits DNA. This table lists roughly 300,000 distinct CDR3 sequences. The V call is TRBV28, the J call TRBJ2-6; absent DNA, TCRdb's TRBD2 call cannot be checked. The clonotype originates from a human donor with ulcerative colitis or Crohn's disease, or a healthy co-twin of an affected twin (not recorded which). Sequencing was performed on blood. Here the CDR3 reads CASSFAGGGANVLTF.